This T cell receptor beta chain was identified during a study of T cell responses to AZD1222 COVID-19 vaccine. This CDR3 is 15 amino acids long. After removal of 3 bases from V and 6 bases from J, the junction contained 6 bases not matched to a gene. Germline V lookup: CDR1 PRHDT, CDR2 FYEKMQ (reference sequence). Clones were read by immunoSEQ multiplex PCR, and TCRdb kept only the in-frame ones, dropping some. The sample consists of under 90,000 clones, under 90% of them appearing once. Pooled together were second doses at about 4 or about 12 weeks. The TCR comes from an adult who received the AZD1222 COVID-19 vaccine. This chain joins TRBV13 and TRBJ2-2, with 8 bases fitting TRBD2. The sample here was peripheral blood, taken 28 days after the second AZD1222 dose. The CDR3 sequence is CASSFPGGAAGELFF. The CDR3 DNA follows: TGTGCCAGCAGCTTCCCGGGAGGGGCGGCCGGGGAGCTGTTTTTT.